This TCR beta chain was recorded in a study of blood T cell repertoires in COVID-19. Germline V gives CDR1 SEHNR, CDR2 FQNEAQ (reference sequence). The ends lost 5 bases at V and 8 bases at J; junction bases unmatched: 12. The CDR3 consists of 16 residues. The method was immunoSEQ multiplex PCR; TCRdb's version includes in-frame clones alone and lacks a portion of them. The profile covers 240,000 or so clones, with roughly 80% appearing a single time and less than 3.5% taken by the ten largest. V is TRBV7-9 and J is TRBJ2-3; 11 bases are a match to TRBD2. Sequencing was done on a sample of peripheral blood. The TCR sequence derives from a woman aged 18-29 years with acute or convalescent COVID-19. The CDR3 region has the DNA TGTGCCAGCAGCCCGCCCCAGATCCTAGCGGGAGGTACGCAGTATTTT. Its translation: CASSPPQILAGGTQYF.